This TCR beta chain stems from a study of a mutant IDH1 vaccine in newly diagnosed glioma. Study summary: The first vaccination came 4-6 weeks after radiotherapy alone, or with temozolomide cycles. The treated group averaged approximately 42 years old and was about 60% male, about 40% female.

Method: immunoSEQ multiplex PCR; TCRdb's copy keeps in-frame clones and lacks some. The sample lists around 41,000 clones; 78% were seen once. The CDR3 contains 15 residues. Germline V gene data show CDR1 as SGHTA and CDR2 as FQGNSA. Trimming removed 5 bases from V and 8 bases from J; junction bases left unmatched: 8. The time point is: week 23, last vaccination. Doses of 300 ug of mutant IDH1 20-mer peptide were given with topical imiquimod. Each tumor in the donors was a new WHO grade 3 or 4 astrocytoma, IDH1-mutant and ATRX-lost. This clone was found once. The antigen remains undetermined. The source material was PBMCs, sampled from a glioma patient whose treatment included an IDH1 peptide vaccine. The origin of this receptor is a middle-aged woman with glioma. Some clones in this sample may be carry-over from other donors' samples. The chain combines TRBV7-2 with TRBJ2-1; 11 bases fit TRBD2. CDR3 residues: CASSRTSGSRDEQFF. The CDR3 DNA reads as TGTGCCAGCAGCCGCACTAGCGGGAGCAGGGATGAGCAGTTCTTC.